Listed below are T cell receptor beta chains from one sample, sequenced in a study of T cells after yellow fever vaccination. MiXCR, applied by TCRdb to the 5' RACE reads, yields one record per CDR3 protein. The sample contains 300,000 to 350,000 distinct CDR3 sequences, approximately 8% of which appear only once. This sample comprised PBMCs, obtained roughly 46 days after the first yellow fever vaccination. These receptors were taken from a man younger than 30 who received the YFV17D yellow fever vaccine. The CDR3 runs from the conserved cysteine through the conserved F or W. D genes are given only for firm matches. Only part of the rows carry a size: once, few, many, or a class if the clone is expanded.

cdr3_nt: TGTGCCAGCAGTGACGGACTTACTAATGAAAAACTGTTTTTT
cdr3_aa: CASSDGLTNEKLFF
d_call: -
j_call: TRBJ1-4
v_call: TRBV2
clone_size: -

cdr3_nt: TGTGCCAGCTCACCGAGTAGCGGAGTCACAGATACGCAGTATTTT
cdr3_aa: CASSPSSGVTDTQYF
d_call: -
j_call: TRBJ2-3
v_call: TRBV18
clone_size: few

cdr3_nt: TGTGCCAGCAGAAACAGGGGGCCGCGCAATCAGCCCCAGCATTTT
cdr3_aa: CASRNRGPRNQPQHF
d_call: TRBD1
j_call: TRBJ1-5
v_call: TRBV12-3/TRBV12-4
clone_size: -

cdr3_nt: TGTGCCAGCAGTTACCGCGGTAGCGGCAATGAGCAGTTCTTC
cdr3_aa: CASSYRGSGNEQFF
d_call: -
j_call: TRBJ2-1
v_call: TRBV6-5
clone_size: few

cdr3_nt: TGCGCCAGCAGCCGGCTCGGGCTTGAAAAACTGTTTTTT
cdr3_aa: CASSRLGLEKLFF
d_call: -
j_call: TRBJ1-4
v_call: TRBV4-3
clone_size: many

cdr3_nt: TGTGCCAGCTCACCACAGGACGGAGACCTACGCTTT
cdr3_aa: CASSPQDGDLRF
d_call: -
j_call: TRBJ1-6
v_call: TRBV18
clone_size: -

cdr3_nt: TGTGCCAGCAGGGACGGGAGTATGAACACTGAAGCTTTCTTT
cdr3_aa: CASRDGSMNTEAFF
d_call: -
j_call: TRBJ1-1
v_call: TRBV4-2
clone_size: -

cdr3_nt: TGTACCTTCTGTCTTGAAGTCGGGGGGCCCTACAATGAGCAGTTCTTC
cdr3_aa: CTFCLEVGGPYNEQFF
d_call: -
j_call: TRBJ2-1
v_call: TRBV7-9
clone_size: -

cdr3_nt: TGCGCCAGCAGCTTTTTGTATCAGACCCCTTCCTCCGGGGACAATGAGCAGTTCTTC
cdr3_aa: CASSFLYQTPSSGDNEQFF
d_call: -
j_call: TRBJ2-1
v_call: TRBV5-1
clone_size: -

cdr3_nt: TGCGCCAGCAGCTTGATGGAGGGGCCCTACAATGAGCAGTTCTTC
cdr3_aa: CASSLMEGPYNEQFF
d_call: -
j_call: TRBJ2-1
v_call: TRBV5-1
clone_size: many

cdr3_nt: TGTGCCAGCAGCTTAGCGCTAGAGGGGAAAGCTTTCTTT
cdr3_aa: CASSLALEGKAFF
d_call: -
j_call: TRBJ1-1
v_call: TRBV7-2
clone_size: few

cdr3_nt: TGCGCCAGCAGCCCGGGGGCCATTATGAACACTGAAGCTTTCTTT
cdr3_aa: CASSPGAIMNTEAFF
d_call: -
j_call: TRBJ1-1
v_call: TRBV5-1
clone_size: many

cdr3_nt: TGCAGTGCTACCCCGGGACAGGGGGCCTACGAGCAGTACTTC
cdr3_aa: CSATPGQGAYEQYF
d_call: TRBD1
j_call: TRBJ2-7
v_call: TRBV20-1
clone_size: -

cdr3_nt: TGTGCCAGCAGCCAGGCGATACAGGGGAATACGCAGTATTTT
cdr3_aa: CASSQAIQGNTQYF
d_call: TRBD1
j_call: TRBJ2-3
v_call: TRBV5-4
clone_size: -

cdr3_nt: TGTGCCAGCTCACGATCGACAGGGGCGAACACCGGGGAGCTGTTTTTT
cdr3_aa: CASSRSTGANTGELFF
d_call: TRBD1
j_call: TRBJ2-2
v_call: TRBV18
clone_size: -

cdr3_nt: TGTGCCAGCAGTTACTCGGCAGTTGGGACAGATACGCAGTATTTT
cdr3_aa: CASSYSAVGTDTQYF
d_call: -
j_call: TRBJ2-3
v_call: TRBV6-5
clone_size: few

cdr3_nt: TGTGCCAGCAGCGTTGGGAGGGGTCCCGAAGCTTTCTTT
cdr3_aa: CASSVGRGPEAFF
d_call: -
j_call: TRBJ1-1
v_call: TRBV9
clone_size: -

cdr3_nt: TGTGCCAGCAGTCCCCACACCTCCGACAGGTACCAAGAGACCCAGTACTTC
cdr3_aa: CASSPHTSDRYQETQYF
d_call: -
j_call: TRBJ2-5
v_call: TRBV6-4
clone_size: -

cdr3_nt: TGTGCCAGCAGCCATAGCGGGGACAACACAGATACGCAGTATTTT
cdr3_aa: CASSHSGDNTDTQYF
d_call: TRBD2
j_call: TRBJ2-3
v_call: TRBV5-4
clone_size: few

cdr3_nt: TGTGCCATTCCCGTTTTGCCCTTCGGGACCTCCCTTCCGCAAGAGCAGTTCTTC
cdr3_aa: CAIPVLPFGTSLPQEQFF
d_call: -
j_call: TRBJ2-1
v_call: TRBV11-2
clone_size: few

cdr3_nt: TGTGCCAGCAGCTTAGAAGGGGAGACTGAAGCTTTCTTT
cdr3_aa: CASSLEGETEAFF
d_call: -
j_call: TRBJ1-1
v_call: TRBV11-1
clone_size: many

cdr3_nt: TGCGCCAGCAGCCAAGAACAGGGTGGCACCGGGGAGCTGTTTTTT
cdr3_aa: CASSQEQGGTGELFF
d_call: -
j_call: TRBJ2-2
v_call: TRBV4-3
clone_size: -

cdr3_nt: TGTGCCCAACGGGGCACCGGGGAGCTGTTTTTT
cdr3_aa: CAQRGTGELFF
d_call: -
j_call: TRBJ2-2
v_call: TRBV12-3/TRBV12-4
clone_size: many

cdr3_nt: TGTGCCAGCAGCTACGTAACGGGACAGGGGCGCCCTGAAGCTTTCTTT
cdr3_aa: CASSYVTGQGRPEAFF
d_call: TRBD1
j_call: TRBJ1-1
v_call: TRBV7-2
clone_size: -

cdr3_nt: TGCGCCAGCAGCTTGGAGGGGGGGATGAACACTGAAGCTTTCTTT
cdr3_aa: CASSLEGGMNTEAFF
d_call: -
j_call: TRBJ1-1
v_call: TRBV5-1
clone_size: few

cdr3_nt: TGCGCCAGCAGCTTTCAGGAGGGCTACAATGAGCAGTTCTTC
cdr3_aa: CASSFQEGYNEQFF
d_call: -
j_call: TRBJ2-1
v_call: TRBV5-1
clone_size: -

cdr3_nt: TGTGCCAGCAGCTTAGGATTCGGGACAGTGAACTATGGCTACACCTTC
cdr3_aa: CASSLGFGTVNYGYTF
d_call: TRBD1
j_call: TRBJ1-2
v_call: TRBV7-8
clone_size: few

cdr3_nt: TGCAGTGCCAGACAGCGGGGAAACATTCAGTACTTC
cdr3_aa: CSARQRGNIQYF
d_call: TRBD2
j_call: TRBJ2-4
v_call: TRBV20-1
clone_size: few

cdr3_nt: TGTGCCAGCAGCTTGGTTGTCAGGGGGATTCAGCCCCAGCATTTT
cdr3_aa: CASSLVVRGIQPQHF
d_call: TRBD1
j_call: TRBJ1-5
v_call: TRBV5-4
clone_size: few

cdr3_nt: TGCGCCAGCAGCTTGGCCCCGGAGAACTATGGCTACACCTTC
cdr3_aa: CASSLAPENYGYTF
d_call: -
j_call: TRBJ1-2
v_call: TRBV5-1
clone_size: -

cdr3_nt: TGCAGTGGGCTAGCGGGGGGATCCTACGAGCAGTACTTC
cdr3_aa: CSGLAGGSYEQYF
d_call: TRBD2
j_call: TRBJ2-7
v_call: TRBV20-1
clone_size: many

cdr3_nt: TGTGCCAGCAGCTTAGTCTTCCCCAGCGCGGGCTCCTACAATGAGCAGTTCTTC
cdr3_aa: CASSLVFPSAGSYNEQFF
d_call: -
j_call: TRBJ2-1
v_call: TRBV11-2
clone_size: -

cdr3_nt: TGTGCCAGCAGCTTGGCCGGGTATGCAGAGGAACAAGAGACCCAGTACTTC
cdr3_aa: CASSLAGYAEEQETQYF
d_call: -
j_call: TRBJ2-5
v_call: TRBV5-4
clone_size: few

cdr3_nt: TGTGCCAGCAGAACCGGAGCGGCGGGCTATGGCTACACCTTC
cdr3_aa: CASRTGAAGYGYTF
d_call: -
j_call: TRBJ1-2
v_call: TRBV12-3/TRBV12-4
clone_size: many

cdr3_nt: TGTGCCAGCAGCTTGGGTTTGCCAGATACGCAGTATTTT
cdr3_aa: CASSLGLPDTQYF
d_call: -
j_call: TRBJ2-3
v_call: TRBV11-2
clone_size: many

cdr3_nt: TGTGCCATCAGTGAGTCGACCAGGGGTAGAAACATTCAGTACTTC
cdr3_aa: CAISESTRGRNIQYF
d_call: -
j_call: TRBJ2-4
v_call: TRBV10-3
clone_size: -

cdr3_nt: TGCAGCGTTGGGGTAATGAACACTGAAGCTTTCTTT
cdr3_aa: CSVGVMNTEAFF
d_call: -
j_call: TRBJ1-1
v_call: TRBV29-1
clone_size: many

cdr3_nt: TGTGCCAGCAGCTTGGGTAGGGACTACACCTTC
cdr3_aa: CASSLGRDYTF
d_call: -
j_call: TRBJ1-2
v_call: TRBV5-5
clone_size: few

cdr3_nt: TGTGCCAGCAGTTTACGCCCCAGGGGGCAGCCCCAGCATTTT
cdr3_aa: CASSLRPRGQPQHF
d_call: TRBD1
j_call: TRBJ1-5
v_call: TRBV27
clone_size: -

cdr3_nt: TGCAGCGTTGTAAGGTTTGCAGGTCCCACTGAAGCTTTCTTT
cdr3_aa: CSVVRFAGPTEAFF
d_call: -
j_call: TRBJ1-1
v_call: TRBV29-1
clone_size: -

cdr3_nt: TGTGCCAGCAGTACCCAAGGGACAGGGTTTGAAAAACTGTTTTTT
cdr3_aa: CASSTQGTGFEKLFF
d_call: TRBD1
j_call: TRBJ1-4
v_call: TRBV5-6
clone_size: -

cdr3_nt: TGTGCCAGCAGCTCTGGGGAGCGGGGCACAGATACGCAGTATTTT
cdr3_aa: CASSSGERGTDTQYF
d_call: -
j_call: TRBJ2-3
v_call: TRBV5-4
clone_size: few

cdr3_nt: TGTGCCAGCAGTTCGGACCCAGACAAGCAGTACTTC
cdr3_aa: CASSSDPDKQYF
d_call: -
j_call: TRBJ2-7
v_call: TRBV27
clone_size: -

cdr3_nt: TGTGCCAGCAGCTCCGTCGCGGGAGAGACCCAGTACTTC
cdr3_aa: CASSSVAGETQYF
d_call: -
j_call: TRBJ2-5
v_call: TRBV5-4
clone_size: few

cdr3_nt: TGTGCCAGCAGCGACAGGGTGGAAGGGCAGTTCTTC
cdr3_aa: CASSDRVEGQFF
d_call: TRBD1
j_call: TRBJ2-1
v_call: TRBV7-9
clone_size: -

cdr3_nt: TGCAGCGTGGACCCGGGACGTCTGAACACTGAAGCTTTCTTT
cdr3_aa: CSVDPGRLNTEAFF
d_call: -
j_call: TRBJ1-1
v_call: TRBV29-1
clone_size: -

cdr3_nt: TGTGCCAGCAGTTTGTCGGGGTCGGGCAATCAGCCCCAGCATTTT
cdr3_aa: CASSLSGSGNQPQHF
d_call: -
j_call: TRBJ1-5
v_call: TRBV12-3/TRBV12-4
clone_size: many

cdr3_nt: TGTGCCAGCAGCGTGCGGACAGGGGCTAGGGAGACCCAGTACTTC
cdr3_aa: CASSVRTGARETQYF
d_call: TRBD1
j_call: TRBJ2-5
v_call: TRBV7-2
clone_size: few

cdr3_nt: TGCAGTGCGAGGCGCGGGACTGGCGGCGAGACCCAGTACTTC
cdr3_aa: CSARRGTGGETQYF
d_call: -
j_call: TRBJ2-5
v_call: TRBV20-1
clone_size: -

cdr3_nt: TGTGCCAGCAGCACCGGGACTCCCAATTCAGATACGCAGTATTTT
cdr3_aa: CASSTGTPNSDTQYF
d_call: -
j_call: TRBJ2-3
v_call: TRBV7-8
clone_size: -

cdr3_nt: TGTGCCAGCAGCTGGGGGACTAGCGGGGGGCCGAGCTCCTACAATGAGCAGTTCTTC
cdr3_aa: CASSWGTSGGPSSYNEQFF
d_call: TRBD2
j_call: TRBJ2-1
v_call: TRBV9
clone_size: few

cdr3_nt: TGCAGTGCCCCCGACAGGGTTAGAAACGAGCAGTACTTC
cdr3_aa: CSAPDRVRNEQYF
d_call: TRBD1
j_call: TRBJ2-7
v_call: TRBV20-1
clone_size: -

cdr3_nt: TGCAGTGCCGGCGGGGGGGCCGGGTACGAGCAGTACTTC
cdr3_aa: CSAGGGAGYEQYF
d_call: TRBD2
j_call: TRBJ2-7
v_call: TRBV20-1
clone_size: few

cdr3_nt: TGTGCCAGCTCACCAACCACGGATAGTCGGGGCTTTGCCCAGTACTTC
cdr3_aa: CASSPTTDSRGFAQYF
d_call: -
j_call: TRBJ2-5
v_call: TRBV18
clone_size: -

cdr3_nt: TGTGCCAGCGGATCAGGACAGGGTAGTAACGAGCAGTACTTC
cdr3_aa: CASGSGQGSNEQYF
d_call: TRBD1
j_call: TRBJ2-7
v_call: TRBV12-3/TRBV12-4
clone_size: few

cdr3_nt: TGTGCCAGCAGCTCCACTAAGCTCCGGGACGGTGGAAACACCATATATTTT
cdr3_aa: CASSSTKLRDGGNTIYF
d_call: -
j_call: TRBJ1-3
v_call: TRBV7-9
clone_size: few

cdr3_nt: TGTGCCAGCAGTGAATCCCCCGGACAGGTCGTCACTGAAGCTTTCTTT
cdr3_aa: CASSESPGQVVTEAFF
d_call: TRBD1
j_call: TRBJ1-1
v_call: TRBV2
clone_size: many

cdr3_nt: TGTGCCAGCAGCGCTGACAACTATGGCTACACCTTC
cdr3_aa: CASSADNYGYTF
d_call: -
j_call: TRBJ1-2
v_call: TRBV7-2
clone_size: few

cdr3_nt: TGTGCCAGTATCGGGGGAGGCCTTGTAGGGGGAGGTGAAGCTTTCTTT
cdr3_aa: CASIGGGLVGGGEAFF
d_call: -
j_call: TRBJ1-1
v_call: TRBV6-1
clone_size: -